This T cell receptor (beta chain) was retrieved from a study of cytomegalovirus exposure and HLA in healthy donors. The V gene's germline CDR1 is SGHVS and CDR2 FQNEAQ. The CDR3 contains 15 residues. V gave up 5 bases and J gave up 2 bases, with 15 bases separating them. The PCR employed 60 Vbeta primers together with 13 Jbeta primers. Measured with immunoSEQ multiplex PCR; TCRdb has only the in-frame clones, and not every one. The sample holds under 250,000 clones; 82% are singletons and the top ten take roughly 5.5%. V gene TRBV7-8 combines with J gene TRBJ1-2; D possibly corresponds to TRBD1 (5 bases). This clonotype was sampled from a man aged 40-49 years in good health and CMV-seropositive. The specimen sequenced was PBMCs. CDR3: CASSRKKEGNYGYTF. The CDR3 DNA sequence: TGTGCCAGCAGCCGTAAGAAGGAGGGGAACTATGGCTACACCTTC.